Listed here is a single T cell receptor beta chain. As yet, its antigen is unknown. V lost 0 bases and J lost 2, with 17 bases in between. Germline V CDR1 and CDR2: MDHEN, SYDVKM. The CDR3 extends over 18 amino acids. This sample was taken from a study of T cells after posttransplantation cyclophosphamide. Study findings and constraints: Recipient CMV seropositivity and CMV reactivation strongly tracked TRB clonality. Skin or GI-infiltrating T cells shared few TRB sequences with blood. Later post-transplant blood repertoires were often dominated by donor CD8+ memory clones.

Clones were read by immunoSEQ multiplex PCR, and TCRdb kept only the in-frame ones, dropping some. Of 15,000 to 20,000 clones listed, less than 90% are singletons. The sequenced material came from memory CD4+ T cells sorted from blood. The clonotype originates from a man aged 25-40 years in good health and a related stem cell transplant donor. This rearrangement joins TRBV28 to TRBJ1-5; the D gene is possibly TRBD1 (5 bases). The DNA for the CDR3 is TGTGCCAGCAGTTTATGGTCCATTTTAGAAGGGGGCAATCAGCCCCAGCATTTT. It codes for CASSLWSILEGGNQPQHF.